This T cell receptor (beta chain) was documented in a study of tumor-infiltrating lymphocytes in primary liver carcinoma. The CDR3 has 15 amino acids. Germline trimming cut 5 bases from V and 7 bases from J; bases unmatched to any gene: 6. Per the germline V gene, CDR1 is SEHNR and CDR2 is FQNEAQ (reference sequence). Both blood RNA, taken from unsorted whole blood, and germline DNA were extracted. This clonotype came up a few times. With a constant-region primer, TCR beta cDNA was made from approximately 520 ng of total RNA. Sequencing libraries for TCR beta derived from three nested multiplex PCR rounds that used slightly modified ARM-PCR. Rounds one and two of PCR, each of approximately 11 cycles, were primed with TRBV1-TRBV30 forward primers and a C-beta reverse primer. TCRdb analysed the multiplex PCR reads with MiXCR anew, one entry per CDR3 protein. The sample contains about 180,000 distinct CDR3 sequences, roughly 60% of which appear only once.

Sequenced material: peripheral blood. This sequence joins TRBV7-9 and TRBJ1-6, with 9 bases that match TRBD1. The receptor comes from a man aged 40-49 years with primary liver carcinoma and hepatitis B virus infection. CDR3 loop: CASSPPGQGNSPLHF. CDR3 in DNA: TGTGCCAGCAGCCCCCCCGGACAGGGGAATTCACCCCTCCACTTT.